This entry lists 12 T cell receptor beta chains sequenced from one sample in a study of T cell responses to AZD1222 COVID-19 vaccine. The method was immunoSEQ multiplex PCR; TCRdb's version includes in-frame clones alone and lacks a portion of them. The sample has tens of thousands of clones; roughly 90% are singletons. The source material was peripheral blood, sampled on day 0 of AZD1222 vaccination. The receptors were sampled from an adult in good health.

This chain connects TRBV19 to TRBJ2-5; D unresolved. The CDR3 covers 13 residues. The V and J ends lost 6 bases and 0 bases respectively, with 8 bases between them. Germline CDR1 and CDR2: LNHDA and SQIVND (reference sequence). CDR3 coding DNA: TGTGCCAGTAGATTGACCGACCAAGAGACCCAGTACTTC. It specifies CASRLTDQETQYF.

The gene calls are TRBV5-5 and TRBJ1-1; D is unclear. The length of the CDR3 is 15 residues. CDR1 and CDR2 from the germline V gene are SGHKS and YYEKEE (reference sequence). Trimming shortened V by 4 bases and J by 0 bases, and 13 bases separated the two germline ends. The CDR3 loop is CASSISLWLNTEAFF. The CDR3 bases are TGTGCCAGCAGCATTAGCCTTTGGTTGAACACTGAAGCTTTCTTT.

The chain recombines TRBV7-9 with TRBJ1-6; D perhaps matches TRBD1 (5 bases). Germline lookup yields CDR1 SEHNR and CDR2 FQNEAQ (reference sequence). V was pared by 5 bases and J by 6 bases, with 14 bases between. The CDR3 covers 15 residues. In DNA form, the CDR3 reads TGTGCCAGCAGCCCCGGCGGAGGGGTTAATTCACCCCTCCACTTT. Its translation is CASSPGGGVNSPLHF.

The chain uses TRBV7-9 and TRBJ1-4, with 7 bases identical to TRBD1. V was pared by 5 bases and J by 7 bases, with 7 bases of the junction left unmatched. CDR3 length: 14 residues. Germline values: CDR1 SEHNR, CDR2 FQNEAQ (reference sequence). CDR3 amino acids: CASSLMTGSEKLFF. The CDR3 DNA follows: TGTGCCAGCAGCCTTATGACAGGGAGTGAAAAACTGTTTTTT.

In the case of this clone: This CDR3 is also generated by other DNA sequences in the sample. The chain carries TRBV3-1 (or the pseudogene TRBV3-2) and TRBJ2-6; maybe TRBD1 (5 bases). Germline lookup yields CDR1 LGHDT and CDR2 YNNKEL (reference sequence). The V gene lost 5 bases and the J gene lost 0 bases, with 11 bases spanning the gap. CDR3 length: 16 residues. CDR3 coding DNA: TGTGCCAGCAGCTTGGGAAGGGGCTCTGGGGCCAACGTCCTGACTTTC. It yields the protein CASSLGRGSGANVLTF.

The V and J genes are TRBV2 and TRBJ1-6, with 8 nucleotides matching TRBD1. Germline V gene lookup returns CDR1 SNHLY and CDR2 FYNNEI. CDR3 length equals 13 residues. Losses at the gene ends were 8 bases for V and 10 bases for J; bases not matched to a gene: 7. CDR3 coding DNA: TGTGCCAGCCAGGGGGCAGGGGGCTCACCCCTCCACTTT. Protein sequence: CASQGAGGSPLHF.

The DNA for the CDR3 is TGTGCCAGCAGTTTATCGGTTTCAGGAACCTACGAGCAGTACTTC. It translates to CASSLSVSGTYEQYF. This chain joins TRBV27 and TRBJ2-7; unclear D gene. Germline V gene data show CDR1 as MNHEY and CDR2 as SMNVEV (reference sequence). Trimming took 0 bases from V and 2 from J, leaving 11 bases between them. This CDR3 has 15 residues.

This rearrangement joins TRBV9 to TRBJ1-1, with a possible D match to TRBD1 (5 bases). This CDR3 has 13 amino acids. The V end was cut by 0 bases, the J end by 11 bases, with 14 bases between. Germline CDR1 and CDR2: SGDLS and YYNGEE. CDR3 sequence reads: CASSVGSGPPAFF. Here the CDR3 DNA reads TGTGCCAGCAGCGTAGGATCAGGGCCTCCGGCTTTCTTT. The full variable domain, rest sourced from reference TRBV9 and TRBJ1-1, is DSGVTQTPKHLITATGQRVTLRCSPRSGDLSVYWYQQSLDQGLQFLIQYYNGEERAKGNILERFSAQQFPDLHSELNLSSLELGDSALYFCASSVGSGPPAFFGQGTRLTVV.

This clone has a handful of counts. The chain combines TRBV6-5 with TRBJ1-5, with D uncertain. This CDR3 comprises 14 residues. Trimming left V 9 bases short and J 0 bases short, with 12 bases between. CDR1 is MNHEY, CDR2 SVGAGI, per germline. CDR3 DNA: TGTGCCAGTGCCACGTTCGATAGCAATCAGCCCCAGCATTTT. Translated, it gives CASATFDSNQPQHF.

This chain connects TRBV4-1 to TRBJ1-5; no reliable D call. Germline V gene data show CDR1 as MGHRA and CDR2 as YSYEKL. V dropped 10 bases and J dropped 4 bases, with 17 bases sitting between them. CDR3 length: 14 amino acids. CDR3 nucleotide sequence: TGCGCCACCTCGTCCGGACCGAAGAATCAGCCCCAGCATTTT. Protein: CATSSGPKNQPQHF.

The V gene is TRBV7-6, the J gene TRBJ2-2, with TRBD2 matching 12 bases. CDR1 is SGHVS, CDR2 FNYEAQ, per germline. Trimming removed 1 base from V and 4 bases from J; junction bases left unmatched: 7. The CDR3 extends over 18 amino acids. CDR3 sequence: CASSLEVLAGGPTGELFF. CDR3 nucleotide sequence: TGTGCCAGCAGCTTAGAGGTGCTAGCGGGAGGGCCCACCGGGGAGCTGTTTTTT.

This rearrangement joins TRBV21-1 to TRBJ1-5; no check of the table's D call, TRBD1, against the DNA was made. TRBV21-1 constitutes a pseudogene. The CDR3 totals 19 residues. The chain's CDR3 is CASRRPLNRGLHSNQPQHF. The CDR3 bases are TGTGCCAGCAGACGGCCACTTAACAGGGGGCTTCATAGCAATCAGCCCCAGCATTTT.